This entry describes one T cell receptor (beta chain). The antigen it binds to is not known. The input lacks base qualities; no much larger clone sits a single base away. The record originates from a study of OX40 agonist ivuxolimab in advanced cancers. Broadly, across the study: Ivuxolimab was an agonistic, fully human IgG2 monoclonal antibody directed against OX40 (CD134), a costimulatory receptor. Intravenous ivuxolimab was administered to patients every 2 weeks at six dose levels: 0.01, 0.1, 0.3, 1.5, 3 and 10 mg/kg. Of the approximately 50 patients in dose escalation, 19 had hepatocellular carcinoma, about 15 had melanoma, 9 had renal cell carcinoma and 9 had head and neck cancer. In the dose-escalation cohort, around four fifths of patients were male, and the mean age was approximately 55 years, with a range of roughly 20 to 79. Prior anti-PD-1, anti-PD-L1 or anti-CTLA-4 therapy was permitted, and roughly two fifths of dose-escalation patients had received checkpoint inhibitors. Partial responses occurred in three dose-escalation patients: two with cutaneous melanoma and one with hepatocellular carcinoma. Peripheral TCRbeta sequencing was intended to test whether TCR sequence diversity was altered and clonal T-cell expansion was caused by ivuxolimab. The paper covers the monotherapy dose-escalation part of the phase I ivuxolimab trial, which included N ≈ 50 patients. Results the study describes overall, beyond this receptor: At doses from 0.1 to 3.0 mg/kg, clonal expansion was seen in both CD4+ and CD8+ blood T cells between baseline and week 6. The antigen specificity of the clonally expanded peripheral T cells was not determined. Partial responders in the 0.1-3.0 mg/kg groups had among the lowest normalized peripheral clonal expansion, especially among CD8+ T cells. After ivuxolimab, CD8+ T cells had more expanded clones than CD4+ T cells on average. Low levels of normalized T-cell clonal expansion were also shown by some nonresponding patients.

To sequence the TCRbeta CDR3 region, genomic DNA was isolated from the sorted cells. The immunoSEQ Assay was used for sequencing of TCRbeta CDR3 regions. TCRdb mirrors the immuneACCESS table, restricted to in-frame sequences. Some clones are absent from its copies; in checked studies, under half trace to an unresolved V gene, and the reason for the others is unknown. This sample lists around 130,000 clones; 90% to 95% were detected once. The top ten hold over 0.15% of the sample. The trial excluded patients who had a history of autoimmune disease or who were on systemic immunosuppression. Peripheral blood for TCR sequencing was drawn from every dose cohort at baseline, at cycle 4 day 1 and at cycle 7 day 1. Samples came from an open-label, multicenter, first-in-human phase I dose-escalation trial of ivuxolimab. Adults with locally advanced or metastatic melanoma, renal cell carcinoma, hepatocellular carcinoma or head and neck squamous cell carcinoma were enrolled in the trial. CD4+ and CD8+ T cells were sorted separately from peripheral blood before TCR sequencing.

The CDR3 spans 15 residues, from the cysteine through the phenylalanine. Only the CDR3 region is kept as DNA, spanning 45 bases read in frame from base 1. The germline V end is reduced by 2 bases and the J end by 6 bases; junction bases left unmatched: 9. CDR1 and CDR2, looked up from the germline V gene, are KGHSH and LQKENI. The TCR was taken from an adult with an advanced solid tumor such as melanoma, head and neck, liver or kidney cancer. The chain is assembled from TRBV18 and TRBJ1-2; 7 central nucleotides agree with TRBD1. The sample consisted of CD4+ or CD8+ T cells sorted from blood, taken in a trial of the OX40 agonist ivuxolimab. CDR3 loop: CASSPRDSIIHGYTF. DNA sequence: TGTGCCAGCTCACCAAGGGACAGCATTATTCATGGCTACACCTTC. Full variable domain (CDR3 extended with the reference TRBV18 and TRBJ1-2 proteins): NAGVMQNPRHLVRRRGQEARLRCSPMKGHSHVYWYRQLPEEGLKFMVYLQKENIIDESGMPKERFSAEFPKEGPSILRIQQVVRGDSAAYFCASSPRDSIIHGYTFGSGTRLTVV.